Presented here are 3 T cell receptor beta chains from one specimen sequenced in a study of vaccination and CD4 T cells after COVID-19. These receptors' targets are unknown. Treatment indicated: roughly 10-day PBMC culture with coronavirus spike peptide pools or control peptides (ViraFEST assay). Cultured CD4+ T-cell DNA underwent Oncomine TCR Beta short-read sequencing. MiXCR, run by TCRdb on the PCR reads, gives a single entry per CDR3 protein. Among some 22,000 distinct CDR3 sequences listed, around two thirds were seen once. The sequencing here drew on CD4+ T cells from blood, cultured in vitro, taken before SARS-CoV-2 vaccination. The receptor source for this set is a human donor who received a COVID-19 vaccine.

The chain carries TRBV20-1 and TRBJ2-7; 7 positions match TRBD1. Trimming at V came to 6 bases and at J to 0 bases, leaving 8 bases not matched to a gene. This CDR3 comprises 14 residues. Looked up from germline, CDR1 is DFQATT and CDR2 is SNEGSKA (reference sequence). The CDR3 here is CSASDRESSYEQYF. The CDR3 nucleotides are TGCAGTGCCTCAGACAGGGAAAGCTCCTACGAGCAGTACTTC.

The chain joins TRBV12-3 or TRBV12-4 to TRBJ1-2; TRBD1 might be the D (5 bases). This CDR3 is 15 amino acids long. Trimming pared 1 base from V and 2 bases from J, leaving 11 bases between. The CDR3 region is CASSLGRVGNYGYTF. For the CDR3, the DNA is TGTGCCAGCAGTTTAGGCAGGGTGGGCAACTATGGCTACACCTTC.

There are a few counts of this clonotype. The chain employs TRBV15 and TRBJ1-2, with a tentative D call TRBD1 (5 bases). Germline lookup yields CDR1 LNHNV and CDR2 YYDKDF (reference sequence). The V and J ends lost 5 bases and 5 bases respectively, with 12 bases between them. This CDR3 is 13 amino acids long. CDR3 in amino acids: CATSLGLMYGYTF. In nucleotides, the CDR3 is TGTGCCACCAGCTTGGGACTGATGTATGGCTACACCTTC.